Shown below are 18 T cell receptor beta chains from a single sample sequenced in a study of cytomegalovirus exposure and HLA in healthy donors. With 60 Vbeta and 13 Jbeta primers, the PCR was carried out. The protocol was immunoSEQ multiplex PCR, while the TCRdb copy is restricted to in-frame clones and leaves out a portion. In the table there are some 190,000 clones, over 60% of which are singletons. The source material was PBMCs. The source of these receptors is a man aged 25-45 years in good health and CMV-seropositive.

The V gene is TRBV7-2, the J gene TRBJ1-5; D gene uncertain. CDR3 length: 13 amino acids. Trimming removed 4 bases from V and 1 base from J, with 5 bases in between. Germline V CDR1 and CDR2: SGHTA, FQGNSA. DNA for the CDR3: TGTGCCAGCAGCTCCCGGAGCAATCAGCCCCAGCATTTT. Residues: CASSSRSNQPQHF.

The chain carries TRBV4-3 and TRBJ2-3, with D possibly being TRBD2 (6 bases). Trimming pared 1 base from V and 2 bases from J, leaving 10 bases between. CDR1 and CDR2 (germline): LGHNA, YSLEER. This CDR3 region has 15 residues. This chain's CDR3 is CASSQGRDSTDTQYF. The CDR3 region has the DNA TGCGCCAGCAGCCAAGGTCGGGACTCCACAGATACGCAGTATTTT.

The genes are TRBV5-1 and TRBJ1-1; D is perhaps TRBD1 (5 bases). V lost 4 bases to trimming and J lost 4 bases, with 17 bases between them. The CDR3 covers 15 residues. Germline CDR1 reads SGHRS; CDR2 reads YFSETQ. The CDR3 here is CASSGGRGVGTEAFF. The CDR3 DNA sequence: TGCGCCAGCAGCGGAGGACGGGGGGTCGGCACTGAAGCTTTCTTT.

The chain employs TRBV7-2 and TRBJ1-1; no definite D call. Looked up from germline, CDR1 is SGHTA and CDR2 is FQGNSA. The CDR3 is 14 amino acids. V lost 0 bases and J lost 1, with 6 bases in between. The CDR3 DNA reads TGTGCCAGCAGCTTAGCCCGGGAGAACACTGAAGCTTTCTTT. Protein sequence: CASSLARENTEAFF. Together with reference TRBV7-2 and TRBJ1-1, the CDR3 gives the full variable domain: GAGVSQSPSNKVTEKGKDVELRCDPISGHTALYWYRQSLGQGLEFLIYFQGNSAPDKSGLPSDRFSAERTGGSVSTLTIQRTQQEDSAVYLCASSLARENTEAFFGQGTRLTVV.

This sequence joins TRBV5-1 and TRBJ2-7, with 7 bases aligning to TRBD1. The CDR3 extends over 14 amino acids. Trimming at V came to 0 bases and at J to 2 bases, leaving 2 bases not matched to a gene. Germline CDR1 reads SGHRS; CDR2 reads YFSETQ. The DNA for the CDR3 is TGCGCCAGCAGCTTGGGACAGGGCCCCTACGAGCAGTACTTC. It codes for CASSLGQGPYEQYF.

V gene TRBV7-3 combines with J gene TRBJ1-1; D is uncertain. The CDR3 loop spans 15 amino acids. V lost 2 bases to trimming and J lost 8 bases, with 18 bases between them. The V gene's germline CDR1 is SGHTA and CDR2 FQGTGA. The CDR3 nucleotides read TGTGCCAGCAGCTTAGGGGTAGGGAGTGGAGGAGAAGCTTTCTTT. This sequence encodes CASSLGVGSGGEAFF.

The CDR3 reads CASRGAGEETQYF. The CDR3 DNA follows: TGTGCCAGCAGAGGGGCGGGGGAAGAGACCCAGTACTTC. The chain carries TRBV6-1 and TRBJ2-5; TRBD2 aligns across 7 bases. The CDR3 is 13 residues long. Germline V gene lookup returns CDR1 MNHNS and CDR2 SASEGT. V lost 6 bases and J lost 3; bases outside the gene matches: 4.

The chain has TRBV11-3 and TRBJ2-1, with 7 bases that match TRBD2. There are 14 residues in the CDR3. The trim removed 0 bases at V and 7 bases at J, leaving 3 bases unmatched. Germline CDR1 SGHNT, CDR2 YENEEA. CDR3 residues: CASSLEGRDNEQFF. CDR3 DNA: TGTGCCAGCAGCTTAGAAGGGAGGGATAATGAGCAGTTCTTC.

This clone was observed a handful of times. Distinct nucleotide sequences in the sample also encode this CDR3. The chain joins TRBV6-6 to TRBJ2-7; 10 nucleotides align to TRBD2. The CDR3 length is 15 residues. V gave up 5 bases and J gave up 0 bases; unmatched junction bases: 4. Per the germline V gene, CDR1 is MNHNY and CDR2 is SVGAGI (reference sequence). The CDR3 spells CASSPLAGASYEQYF. In DNA form, the CDR3 reads TGTGCCAGCAGTCCTCTAGCGGGAGCCTCCTACGAGCAGTACTTC.

The V call is TRBV5-6, the J call TRBJ2-1; TRBD2 is a possible D gene (6 bases). The germline V gene has CDR1 SGHDT and CDR2 YYEEEE. This CDR3 region has 16 residues. With 0 bases removed from V and 6 bases from J, the gap between germline ends came to 16 bases. The CDR3 bases are TGTGCCAGCAGCTTGGGGGCGGGAACGGTCGCCAATGAGCAGTTCTTC. It is translated as CASSLGAGTVANEQFF.

This clone was observed a handful of times. This rearrangement joins TRBV29-1 to TRBJ2-4, with 8 positions matching TRBD1. CDR1 is SQVTM, CDR2 ANQGSEA, per germline. The V gene end was trimmed by 2 bases and the J gene end by 7 bases; junction bases not matched to a gene: 10. The CDR3 length is 15 residues. In nucleotides, the CDR3 is TGCAGCGTTGAACTTCCAGGGGGCTTGGGGAACATTCAGTACTTC. As protein: CSVELPGGLGNIQYF.

V is TRBV5-4 and J is TRBJ2-7; TRBD2 aligns across 8 bases. J gave up 3 bases and V 4 bases, and 3 bases lay outside the gene matches. Germline CDR1 reads SGHNT; CDR2 reads YYREEE (reference sequence). The CDR3 sequence is 13 residues long. CDR3 protein: CASSPGGGYEQYF. As DNA, the CDR3 is TGTGCCAGCAGCCCGGGGGGGGGCTACGAGCAGTACTTC.

The table lists this clone with a count of one. V is TRBV6-1 and J is TRBJ1-2, with TRBD1 as a possible D gene (6 bases). V was pared by 10 bases and J by 5 bases, with 20 bases between. CDR3 length equals 14 residues. The germline gives CDR1 MNHNS, CDR2 SASEGT. CDR3 nucleotides: TGTGCCACTTTTGGGCCAGGGGAAAATTATGGCTACACCTTC. This translates into CATFGPGENYGYTF.

V and J are TRBV28 and TRBJ2-4, with a tentative D call TRBD1 (5 bases). V was cut by 5 bases and J by 9 bases, with 11 bases left in between. This CDR3 comprises 12 residues. The germline gives CDR1 MDHEN, CDR2 SYDVKM. As DNA, the CDR3 is TGTGCCAGCAGTCAAGGGGTTCGCATTCAGTACTTC. It codes for CASSQGVRIQYF.

The chain has TRBV18 and TRBJ2-3; D is unclear. Germline V gives CDR1 KGHSH, CDR2 LQKENI. This CDR3 has 15 residues. V dropped 8 bases and J dropped 0 bases, with 15 bases sitting between them. CDR3 sequence (DNA): TGTGCCAGCGCCCTTGACTTGACTAGCACAGATACGCAGTATTTT. Translated, it gives CASALDLTSTDTQYF.

The V and J genes are TRBV7-8 and TRBJ2-1; 10 bases align to TRBD1. This CDR3 has 15 amino acids. With 5 bases clipped from V and 5 bases from J, the junction kept 6 bases outside the gene matches. CDR1 is SGHVS and CDR2 is FQNEAQ in the germline V gene. The CDR3 sequence: CASSNPGQGNNEQFF. The CDR3 DNA sequence: TGTGCCAGCAGCAACCCGGGACAGGGGAACAATGAGCAGTTCTTC. The full variable domain, in which reference TRBV7-8 and TRBJ2-1 provide the parts outside the CDR3, is GAGVSQSPRYKVAKRGQDVALRCDPISGHVSLFWYQQALGQGPEFLTYFQNEAQLDKSGLPSDRFFAERPEGSVSTLKIQRTQQEDSAVYLCASSNPGQGNNEQFFGPGTRLTVL.

The V and J genes are TRBV4-1 and TRBJ1-2; 7 nucleotides match TRBD1. V trimming: 8 bases; J trimming: 8 bases; junction bases outside the gene matches: 17. This CDR3 region has 15 residues. Germline V CDR1 and CDR2: MGHRA, YSYEKL. The CDR3 region has the DNA TGCGCCAGCCGGGACAGCGCGGGCCCCAAACGGGGCTACACCTTC. It is translated as CASRDSAGPKRGYTF.

This chain uses TRBV5-4 with TRBJ1-3; possibly TRBD1 for D (6 bases). The CDR3 runs to 13 residues. V was trimmed by 7 bases and J by 4 bases, leaving 12 bases between them. Germline V gene sequence: CDR1 SGHNT, CDR2 YYREEE (reference sequence). CDR3 sequence (DNA): TGTGCCAGCCAGGACCAGGGGGGAAACACCATATATTTT. It codes for CASQDQGGNTIYF.